This T cell receptor beta chain was recovered during a study of blood T cells in healthy people across ages. A second PCR of about 7 to 11 cycles used a sample-barcoded 5' primer and a J-beta primer mix. A single record per CDR3 protein comes from TCRdb applying MiXCR to the 5' RACE reads. The table shows 550,000 to 650,000 distinct CDR3 sequences, with approximately 26% occurring only once. This clonotype was seen a few times. This sample was also put to use in a study of T cells of mothers and their children.

This clonotype was obtained from a boy aged 2 to 9 in good health. Source material: blood.

The CDR3 here is CSATPLISGEHTDTQYF. The DNA of the CDR3 is TGCAGTGCTACGCCGTTGATTAGCGGGGAGCACACAGATACGCAGTATTTT. The rearrangement uses TRBV20-1 and TRBJ2-3; TRBD2 matches at 8 bases. Trimming at V came to 4 bases and at J to 2 bases, leaving 14 bases not matched to a gene. Germline V gene sequence: CDR1 DFQATT, CDR2 SNEGSKA (reference sequence). This CDR3 has 17 amino acids.